The clone carrying this T cell receptor beta chain was recorded a few times. Its specificity is unknown. These data originate in a study of identical twins. The CDR3 contains 13 residues. V lost 6 bases to trimming and J lost 7 bases; unmatched junction nucleotides: 10. Germline loops: CDR1 DFQATT, CDR2 SNEGSKA (reference sequence). Each CDR3 protein gets one entry after TCRdb re-called the 5' RACE reads with MiXCR. The table includes 690,000 or so distinct CDR3 sequences, under 9% detected once. General study findings and limits: Modeled out-of-frame TCR alpha sharing in monozygotic twins fell below observed levels. Carriage of fewer insertions was seen in abundant cord blood beta clonotypes, whereas memory repertoires showed none.

These data were likewise used in another study, on yellow fever vaccine responses in identical twins.

Sequences were obtained from PBMCs. The receptor's source is a woman under 30 in good health. The chain couples TRBV20-1 to TRBJ2-5, with 8 nucleotides matching TRBD2. The CDR3 spells CSALTSVFGTQYF. DNA of the CDR3: TGCAGTGCCCTGACTAGCGTATTCGGGACCCAGTACTTC.